The sequence of this T cell receptor (beta chain) was determined in a study of shared clonotypes between healthy human individuals. CD8 cells classed as naive were CD45RO-negative and positively selected for CCR7, excluding terminally differentiated effector memory CD45RA+ cells. Donors comprised healthy HIV-negative adults lacking recent acute infections or vaccinations. Adults of Caucasian background living in Nashville, Tennessee made up all donors. CDR3 length: 14 residues. The V gene's germline CDR1 is SNHLY and CDR2 FYNNEI. The ends lost 1 base at V and 9 bases at J; junction bases unmatched: 5. The data were produced by immunoSEQ multiplex PCR, yet TCRdb's version contains in-frame clones alone and is incomplete. The sample has under 2,000,000 clones, around 96% seen once.

This clonotype was obtained from a man younger than 30 in good health. The chain is built from TRBV2 and TRBJ2-1; TRBD1 matches 8 bases. The sequencing sample was made of naive CD8+ T cells sorted from blood. Written as DNA, the CDR3 is TGTGCCAGCAGTGAAGGGACAGGGTACCGTGAGCAGTTCTTC. Protein: CASSEGTGYREQFF.